The 3 T cell receptor beta chains listed next were all sequenced from one sample in a study of T-cell reconstitution after alpha-beta-depleted transplantation in children. The TCRbeta library incorporated unique molecular identifiers. TCRdb analysed the PCR reads with MiXCR anew, one entry per CDR3 protein. The data contain roughly 120,000 distinct CDR3 sequences, around a tenth of them singletons. This material consisted of PBMCs from the stem cell graft donor, taken from the stem cell graft. All receptors derive from a human donor who donated a stem cell graft to a child with acute lymphoblastic leukemia.

This chain links TRBV12-2 with TRBJ1-2; the table's D call TRBD1 went unverified against the DNA. TRBV12-2 is labeled a pseudogene. The CDR3 spans 15 residues. As DNA, the CDR3 is TGTGCAAGTCGCTTAGGTGGCAGGGGGCAAGGTGGCTACACCTTC. It yields the protein CASRLGGRGQGGYTF.

The sample holds many counts of this clonotype. The chain employs TRBV15 and TRBJ2-2, with D unclear. Germline V lookup: CDR1 LNHNV, CDR2 YYDKDF (reference sequence). The CDR3 runs to 14 residues. V was cut by 0 bases and J by 7 bases, with 9 bases left in between. The CDR3 DNA reads TGTGCCACCAGCAGAGATTATGGTAGCGGGGAGCTGTTTTTT. It yields the protein CATSRDYGSGELFF.

The sample holds many counts of this clonotype. The chain employs TRBV5-1 and TRBJ2-5, with D possibly matching TRBD2 (7 bases). Looked up from germline, CDR1 is SGHRS and CDR2 is YFSETQ. CDR3 length: 16 residues. V was clipped by 2 bases and J by 5 bases, with 19 bases between them. In DNA form, the CDR3 reads TGCGCCAGCAGCTTATTTGGGAGGGGGACTGAGGAGACCCAGTACTTC. As protein: CASSLFGRGTEETQYF. Full variable domain (remainder filled in from reference TRBV5-1 and TRBJ2-5): KAGVTQTPRYLIKTRGQQVTLSCSPISGHRSVSWYQQTPGQGLQFLFEYFSETQRNKGNFPGRFSGRQFSNSRSEMNVSTLELGDSALYLCASSLFGRGTEETQYFGPGTRLLVL.